A selection of T cell receptor beta chains follows, all from one sample in a study of cytomegalovirus exposure and HLA in healthy donors. Produced via immunoSEQ multiplex PCR; TCRdb's table is partial and in-frame only. This sample's clone table lists 60,000 or so clones. What was sequenced was PBMCs. Receptors originate from a man between 50 and 59 years old in good health and CMV-seropositive. Each CDR3 is given with its conserved first and last residue. The D gene is left open where the match is weak.

TRBV27	.	TRBJ2-1	TGTGCCAGCAGTTTCGGTTGGTCCTACAATGAGCAGTTCTTC	CASSFGWSYNEQFF
TRBV27	.	TRBJ2-7	TGTGCCAGCAGTTTAAGTTGGGGCCCAACATACGAGCAGTACTTC	CASSLSWGPTYEQYF
TRBV28	.	TRBJ2-7	TGTGCCAGCAGTAGTGGCGGGTTATCCTACGAGCAGTACTTC	CASSSGGLSYEQYF
TRBV30	TRBD1	TRBJ2-1	TGTGCCTGGAGTTTAACAGGGGGTAGGGGGCAGTTCTTC	CAWSLTGGRGQFF
TRBV5-1	TRBD2	TRBJ2-3	TGCGCCAGCAGCCCCACGGGACTAGAGGAATCAGATACGCAGTATTTT	CASSPTGLEESDTQYF
TRBV14	TRBD2	TRBJ2-7	TGTGCCAGCAGCCAAGGGCTAGCGGCTTCCTACGAGCAGTACTTC	CASSQGLAASYEQYF
TRBV29-1	TRBD1	TRBJ2-3	TGCAGCGTGCCCGGGACAGGGAGTGCAGATACGCAGTATTTT	CSVPGTGSADTQYF
TRBV25-1	TRBD1	TRBJ1-1	TGTGCCAGCAGTGGATACAGGGGGAACACTGAAGCTTTCTTT	CASSGYRGNTEAFF
TRBV5-1	TRBD1	TRBJ2-7	TGCGCCAGCAAGACAGGGTTAGGGAAGGCCTACGAGCAGTACTTC	CASKTGLGKAYEQYF
TRBV30	.	TRBJ2-5	TGTGCCGCGGGACGCAGCCAAGAGACCCAGTACTTC	CAAGRSQETQYF
TRBV29-1	.	TRBJ1-2	TGCAGCGTTGACCCTCCTCAGGGTGGCTACACCTTC	CSVDPPQGGYTF
TRBV2	.	TRBJ1-5	TGTGCCAGCAGTGAAGGCAGGGGCCCTAGCAATCAGCCCCAGCATTTT	CASSEGRGPSNQPQHF
TRBV6-5	TRBD2	TRBJ2-3	TGTGCCAGCAGTTTCCTGACTAGCGGGGTGGATAAGCAGTATTTT	CASSFLTSGVDKQYF
TRBV29-1	TRBD1	TRBJ1-1	TGCAGCGTTGAGGGACAGGCTTTGAGCACTGAAGCTTTCTTT	CSVEGQALSTEAFF
TRBV6-6	.	TRBJ1-5	TGTGCCAGCAGTTACTCGAGGCGGGGGGATCAGCCCCAGCATTTT	CASSYSRRGDQPQHF
TRBV27	.	TRBJ1-1	TGTGCCAGCCAGAGGGCAGGAAAAACTGAAGCTTTCTTT	CASQRAGKTEAFF
TRBV6-5	TRBD1	TRBJ1-6	TGTGCCAGCGGGGGACAGGGCGGTTCACCCCTCCACTTT	CASGGQGGSPLHF
TRBV18	.	TRBJ1-4	TGTGCCAGCTCACCCGGACTCTTCTCAACTAATGAAAAACTGTTTTTT	CASSPGLFSTNEKLFF
TRBV28	TRBD1	TRBJ2-7	TGTGCCAGCAGTGGCACCGACAGGGACTCCTACGAGCAGTACTTC	CASSGTDRDSYEQYF
TRBV18	.	TRBJ1-5	TGTGCCAGCTCACCAGCAAACGGGGTCTTTGGTCAGCCCCAGCATTTT	CASSPANGVFGQPQHF
TRBV15	.	TRBJ1-3	TGTGCCACCAGCAGAGAGGTGGGGGGAGGAAACACCATATATTTT	CATSREVGGGNTIYF